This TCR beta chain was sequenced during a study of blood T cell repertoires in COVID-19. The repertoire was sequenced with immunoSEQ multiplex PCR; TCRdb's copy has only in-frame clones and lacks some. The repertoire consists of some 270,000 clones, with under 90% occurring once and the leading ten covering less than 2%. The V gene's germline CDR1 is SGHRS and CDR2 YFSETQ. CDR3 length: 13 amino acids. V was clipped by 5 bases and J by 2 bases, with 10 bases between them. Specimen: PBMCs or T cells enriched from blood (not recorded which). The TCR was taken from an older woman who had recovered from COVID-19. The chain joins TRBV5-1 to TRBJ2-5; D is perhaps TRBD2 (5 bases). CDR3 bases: TGCGCCAGCAGAGAGGGAGTACAAGAGACCCAGTACTTC. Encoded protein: CASREGVQETQYF. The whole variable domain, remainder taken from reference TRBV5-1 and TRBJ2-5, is KAGVTQTPRYLIKTRGQQVTLSCSPISGHRSVSWYQQTPGQGLQFLFEYFSETQRNKGNFPGRFSGRQFSNSRSEMNVSTLELGDSALYLCASREGVQETQYFGPGTRLLVL.